These 11 T cell receptor beta chains were sequenced from one sample in a study of T cell responses to AZD1222 COVID-19 vaccine. Data came from immunoSEQ multiplex PCR; TCRdb stores just in-frame clones and leaves some out. This sample has under 200,000 clones, with roughly 93% found just once. Sample: peripheral blood, taken on day 0 of AZD1222 vaccination. Every receptor here comes from an adult in good health.

This sequence joins TRBV28 and TRBJ2-7, with 11 bases matching TRBD2. The V gene's germline CDR1 is MDHEN and CDR2 SYDVKM. The CDR3 spans 15 residues. The V segment lost 5 bases and the J segment 2 bases; nucleotides outside the gene matches: 5. CDR3: CASSPHSGRAYEQYF. As DNA, the CDR3 is TGTGCCAGCAGTCCACATAGCGGGAGGGCCTACGAGCAGTACTTC.

V gene TRBV7-3 combines with J gene TRBJ2-3, with 10 bases lining up with TRBD2. Germline values: CDR1 SGHTA, CDR2 FQGTGA. With 0 bases clipped from V and 5 bases from J, the junction kept 8 bases outside the gene matches. This CDR3 comprises 17 residues. Written as DNA, the CDR3 is TGTGCCAGCAGCTTAACCGGAGCGGGAGGGAGTATAGATACGCAGTATTTT. Translating gives CASSLTGAGGSIDTQYF.

The chain is built from TRBV28 and TRBJ2-7, with D maybe TRBD1 (6 bases). CDR1 is MDHEN, CDR2 SYDVKM, per germline. V dropped 10 bases and J dropped 3 bases, with 13 bases sitting between them. The CDR3 contains 12 residues. The chain's CDR3 is CATNRVFYEQYF. The DNA of the CDR3 is TGTGCCACCAACAGGGTATTCTACGAGCAGTACTTC.

The V and J genes are TRBV6-5 and TRBJ2-1; D may be TRBD1 (5 bases). This CDR3 spans 15 amino acids. V lost 7 bases, J lost 8 bases, and 21 bases lay in between. CDR1 is MNHEY and CDR2 is SVGAGI in the germline V gene. The CDR3 sequence: CASTHGGRVGYEQFF. The CDR3 coding sequence is TGTGCCAGCACCCACGGTGGCAGGGTAGGTTATGAGCAGTTCTTC.

The gene calls are TRBV19 and TRBJ1-1, with 9 positions matching TRBD1. The CDR3 runs 16 residues. CDR1 and CDR2 from the germline V gene are LNHDA and SQIVND (reference sequence). The V segment lost 5 bases and the J segment 1 base; nucleotides outside the gene matches: 8. CDR3: CASSFNTGGANTEAFF. The CDR3 coding sequence is TGTGCCAGTAGTTTCAACACAGGGGGCGCGAACACTGAAGCTTTCTTT.

This chain joins TRBV28 and TRBJ1-4, with 9 bases matching TRBD1. V was pared by 6 bases and J by 0 bases, with 14 bases of the junction left unmatched. The CDR3 covers 19 residues. Germline CDR1 and CDR2: MDHEN and SYDVKM. The DNA of the CDR3 is TGTGCCAGCAGCCTCACATTAGGGACAGGGCCTACAACTAATGAAAAACTGTTTTTT. Protein product: CASSLTLGTGPTTNEKLFF.

The rearrangement links TRBV15 to TRBJ2-7; a weak D match, TRBD1 (6 bases). From germline, CDR1 is LNHNV and CDR2 YYDKDF (reference sequence). The CDR3 is 16 residues long. Trimming removed 0 bases from V and 7 bases from J, with 19 bases in between. The CDR3 bases are TGTGCCACCAGCAGAGACTTGGTGGCAGGGGCCTTGGAGCAGTACTTC. This encodes CATSRDLVAGALEQYF.

In this sample, this clone turned up once. CDR3 sequence (DNA): TGTGCCAGCAGCCCCAGACAAGGGTATGGCTACACCTTC. It translates to CASSPRQGYGYTF. This sequence joins TRBV12-3 or TRBV12-4 and TRBJ1-2; D gene unclear. V lost 6 bases, J lost 5 bases, and 13 bases lay in between. CDR3 size: 13 residues.

CDR3 bases: TGTGCCAGCAGCACAAATACGGGAAACACCATATATTTT. This codes for CASSTNTGNTIYF. The chain is built from TRBV7-2 and TRBJ1-3; the D is unclear. The CDR3 totals 13 residues. Trimming left V 5 bases short and J 4 bases short, with 9 bases between. In germline, CDR1 is SGHTA, CDR2 FQGNSA.

This clone occurred a few times. The chain uses TRBV7-2 and TRBJ1-5; no clear D gene. This CDR3 is 13 amino acids long. Germline loops: CDR1 SGHTA, CDR2 FQGNSA. The ends were cut back, 5 bases at V and 1 base at J, with 6 bases in the middle. The CDR3 sequence: CASSQSSNQPQHF. For the CDR3, the DNA is TGTGCCAGCAGCCAGTCCAGCAATCAGCCCCAGCATTTT. The full variable domain, its missing parts supplied by reference TRBV7-2 and TRBJ1-5, is GAGVSQSPSNKVTEKGKDVELRCDPISGHTALYWYRQSLGQGLEFLIYFQGNSAPDKSGLPSDRFSAERTGGSVSTLTIQRTQQEDSAVYLCASSQSSNQPQHFGDGTRLSIL.

The gene calls are TRBV7-9 and TRBJ1-3, with D unclear. Germline CDR1 SEHNR, CDR2 FQNEAQ (reference sequence). V was clipped by 5 bases and J by 0 bases, with 14 bases between them. The CDR3 extends over 16 amino acids. CDR3 in amino acids: CASSPGGGHSGNTIYF. In nucleotides, the CDR3 is TGTGCCAGCAGCCCCGGCGGCGGTCACTCTGGAAACACCATATATTTT.